The 23 T cell receptor beta chains in this list originate from one sample, sequenced in a study of T cell responses to AZD1222 COVID-19 vaccine. Clones were read by immunoSEQ multiplex PCR, and TCRdb kept only the in-frame ones, dropping some. The sample includes over 100,000 clones, approximately 86% of them seen just once. The material was peripheral blood, obtained on day 0 of AZD1222 vaccination. All receptors derive from an adult in good health.

This clone was found once. The chain couples TRBV5-1 to TRBJ2-1, with D uncertain. This CDR3 is 15 amino acids long. Trimming pared 0 bases from V and 2 bases from J, leaving 9 bases between. Germline V gene lookup returns CDR1 SGHRS and CDR2 YFSETQ. CDR3 DNA: TGCGCCAGCAGCTTGGACCCGAGTCCCTACAATGAGCAGTTCTTC. It is translated as CASSLDPSPYNEQFF. Using reference TRBV5-1 and TRBJ2-1 for the parts outside the CDR3, the full variable domain is KAGVTQTPRYLIKTRGQQVTLSCSPISGHRSVSWYQQTPGQGLQFLFEYFSETQRNKGNFPGRFSGRQFSNSRSEMNVSTLELGDSALYLCASSLDPSPYNEQFFGPGTRLTVL.

This clone was observed once. The rearrangement joins TRBV7-9 to TRBJ2-4, with 8 bases identical to TRBD1. This CDR3 has 14 amino acids. Trimming removed 1 base from V and 6 bases from J; junction bases left unmatched: 2. Germline V CDR1 and CDR2: SEHNR, FQNEAQ (reference sequence). DNA of the CDR3: TGTGCCAGCAGCTTAGGGACAGGGTCAAACATTCAGTACTTC. It yields the protein CASSLGTGSNIQYF.

This clone was observed a few times. The chain combines TRBV19 with TRBJ2-1, with 10 bases fitting TRBD1. The length of the CDR3 is 16 residues. Losses at the gene ends were 5 bases for V and 6 bases for J; bases not matched to a gene: 10. Germline assignment: CDR1 LNHDA and CDR2 SQIVND (reference sequence). The CDR3 loop reads CASSSPGTGVSNEQFF. For the CDR3, the DNA is TGTGCCAGTAGTTCCCCCGGGACAGGGGTAAGCAATGAGCAGTTCTTC.

V gene TRBV6-5 combines with J gene TRBJ1-5; no clear D gene. The CDR3 consists of 13 residues. Germline V CDR1 and CDR2: MNHEY, SVGAGI. The V end was cut by 7 bases, the J end by 4 bases, with 11 bases between. CDR3 in amino acids: CASTLGGNQPQHF. In nucleotides, the CDR3 is TGTGCCAGCACCCTAGGAGGGAATCAGCCCCAGCATTTT.

The rearrangement uses TRBV5-4 and TRBJ2-5; 7 nucleotides match TRBD1. V lost 4 bases, J lost 5 bases, and 11 bases stayed unmatched. The CDR3 consists of 15 residues. Germline CDR1 and CDR2: SGHNT and YYREEE (reference sequence). DNA of the CDR3: TGTGCCAGCAGCCAGGGGGATAGACGTCAGGAGACCCAGTACTTC. Translated, it gives CASSQGDRRQETQYF.

The V call is TRBV11-2, the J call TRBJ1-2; D call uncertain. Germline CDR1 is SGHAT and CDR2 is FQNNGV. V lost 5 bases and J lost 8, with 15 bases in between. The CDR3 sequence is 13 residues long. CDR3 residues: CASSPKADIGYTF. CDR3 sequence (DNA): TGTGCCAGCAGCCCCAAAGCCGACATCGGCTACACCTTC.

This chain connects TRBV5-6 to TRBJ2-7, with 11 bases lining up with TRBD1. Germline V gene data show CDR1 as SGHDT and CDR2 as YYEEEE. This CDR3 is built from 13 residues. With V trimmed by 6 bases and J by 4 bases, 3 bases remained unmatched. CDR3 sequence (DNA): TGTGCCAGCATCGGGGACAGGGGGTACGAGCAGTACTTC. Its protein is CASIGDRGYEQYF.

This clone was detected a few times. This sequence joins TRBV7-3 and TRBJ1-1; 8 positions agree with TRBD1. The CDR3 totals 13 residues. Losses at the gene ends were 3 bases for V and 4 bases for J; bases not matched to a gene: 1. Germline CDR1 and CDR2: SGHTA and FQGTGA. CDR3 nucleotide sequence: TGTGCCAGCAGCTTCGGGACAGGCACTGAAGCTTTCTTT. This translates into CASSFGTGTEAFF.

J is TRBJ2-5 and V is TRBV5-1; tentatively, D is TRBD2 (5 bases). V was trimmed by 4 bases and J by 5 bases, leaving 15 bases between them. Germline V CDR1 and CDR2: SGHRS, YFSETQ. The CDR3 is made up of 14 amino acids. For the CDR3, the DNA is TGCGCCAGCAGCGTGGAACCGGGGTTGGAGACCCAGTACTTC. The encoded protein is CASSVEPGLETQYF.

The chain is built from TRBV10-3 and TRBJ1-2; D remains ambiguous. This CDR3 comprises 13 residues. Trimming removed 2 bases from V and 2 bases from J, with 6 bases in between. Germline values: CDR1 ENHRY, CDR2 SYGVKD. CDR3 loop: CAISETINYGYTF. CDR3 sequence (DNA): TGTGCCATCAGTGAGACAATCAACTATGGCTACACCTTC.

In nucleotides, the CDR3 is TGCGCCAGCAGCTTGGTACAGGTGAAGGAGACCCAGTACTTC. This gives the protein CASSLVQVKETQYF. The gene calls are TRBV5-1 and TRBJ2-5; perhaps TRBD1 as D (5 bases). The CDR3 sequence is 14 residues long. V was cut by 0 bases and J by 5 bases, with 11 bases left in between. CDR1 is SGHRS and CDR2 is YFSETQ in the germline V gene.

V is TRBV28 and J is TRBJ1-2; no clear D. The germline CDR1 and CDR2 sequences are MDHEN and SYDVKM. V was trimmed by 2 bases and J by 0 bases, leaving 16 bases between them. The CDR3 contains 17 residues. In DNA form, the CDR3 reads TGTGCCAGCAGTTTACCCGGAGCAGCAGTTTCTAACTATGGCTACACCTTC. This sequence encodes CASSLPGAAVSNYGYTF.

CDR3 in amino acids: CASSSQGSNQPQHF. The DNA for the CDR3 is TGTGCCAGCAGCTCACAGGGGAGTAATCAGCCCCAGCATTTT. V and J are TRBV5-4 and TRBJ1-5, with 7 bases aligning to TRBD1. Germline V CDR1 and CDR2: SGHNT, YYREEE (reference sequence). There are 14 residues in the CDR3. Trimming took 3 bases from V and 4 from J; bases not matched to a gene: 4.

This clone was counted only a few times. V and J are TRBV29-1 and TRBJ1-1; weak D call: TRBD1 (6 bases). Looked up from germline, CDR1 is SQVTM and CDR2 is ANQGSEA. Trimming removed 2 bases from V and 1 base from J, with 11 bases in between. CDR3 size: 14 residues. The CDR3 bases are TGCAGCGTTGAAAAAGGAGGGGGGAACACTGAAGCTTTCTTT. Its translation: CSVEKGGGNTEAFF.

This clone appeared a single time. The chain combines TRBV6-4 with TRBJ2-2, with 10 bases that match TRBD2. V lost 0 bases to trimming and J lost 7 bases; unmatched junction nucleotides: 2. Germline loops: CDR1 MRHNA, CDR2 SNTAGT. The CDR3 consists of 15 residues. CDR3 DNA: TGTGCCAGCAGTGACTCGTCTAGCGGGGGCGGGGAGCTGTTTTTT. Translating gives CASSDSSSGGGELFF.

The chain combines TRBV11-1 with TRBJ1-2; no reliable D call. Looked up from germline, CDR1 is SGHAT and CDR2 is FQDESV (reference sequence). The CDR3 loop spans 12 amino acids. The germline V and J ends were trimmed by 3 bases and 4 bases, with 6 bases remaining between them. The CDR3 loop reads CASSFAGYGYTF. CDR3 DNA sequence: TGTGCCAGCAGCTTCGCAGGCTATGGCTACACCTTC. Full variable domain (remainder filled in from reference TRBV11-1 and TRBJ1-2): EAEVAQSPRYKITEKSQAVAFWCDPISGHATLYWYRQILGQGPELLVQFQDESVVDDSQLPKDRFSAERLKGVDSTLKIQPAELGDSAMYLCASSFAGYGYTFGSGTRLTVV.

The chain uses TRBV25-1 and TRBJ1-4; possibly TRBD1 for D (6 bases). CDR1 is MGHDK, CDR2 SYGVNS, per germline. This CDR3 spans 15 amino acids. Trimming removed 6 bases from V and 5 bases from J, with 16 bases in between. In DNA form, the CDR3 reads TGTGCCAGCAGGGGAATGGTAGGGGGGAATGAAAAACTGTTTTTT. Translation: CASRGMVGGNEKLFF.

The genes are TRBV7-2 and TRBJ2-7; D unresolved. V gave up 3 bases and J gave up 2 bases, with 8 bases separating them. The CDR3 is made up of 13 amino acids. Per germline, CDR1 SGHTA and CDR2 FQGNSA. In nucleotides, the CDR3 is TGTGCCAGCAGCTTCCTGAGCGCCTACGAGCAGTACTTC. This sequence encodes CASSFLSAYEQYF.

The V gene is TRBV7-6, the J gene TRBJ2-5; 10 nucleotides line up with TRBD2. The germline V gene encodes CDR1 SGHVS and CDR2 FNYEAQ. The CDR3 is 18 amino acids. After removal of 4 bases from V and 9 bases from J, the junction contained 20 bases not matched to a gene. Here the CDR3 reads CASSSASLQREGTGAQYF. CDR3 nucleotides: TGTGCCAGCAGCTCAGCGTCCCTTCAGCGGGAGGGGACCGGGGCCCAGTACTTC.

V usage is TRBV2 and J usage is TRBJ2-1; D call uncertain. Germline V CDR1 and CDR2: SNHLY, FYNNEI. The CDR3 has 13 residues. Trimming removed 8 bases at V and 0 bases at J, with 8 bases between. DNA for the CDR3: TGTGCCAGCCATAAGAGCTCCTACAATGAGCAGTTCTTC. This sequence encodes CASHKSSYNEQFF.

The CDR3 DNA reads as TGTGCCACCCTTCGGGCGGGCTACAATGAGCAGTTCTTC. This translates into CATLRAGYNEQFF. The chain carries TRBV27 and TRBJ2-1; a possible D gene is TRBD2 (5 bases). V gave up 10 bases and J gave up 3 bases, with 13 bases separating them. The CDR3 is made up of 13 amino acids. CDR1 is MNHEY, CDR2 SMNVEV, per germline (reference sequence).

This rearrangement joins TRBV28 to TRBJ1-3; D possibly corresponds to TRBD1 (6 bases). The length of the CDR3 is 15 residues. V lost 4 bases and J lost 2, with 12 bases in between. CDR1 is MDHEN and CDR2 is SYDVKM in the germline V gene. The CDR3, as DNA: TGTGCCAGCAGTTCCCCCCAGGGGCCTGGAAACACCATATATTTT. It is translated as CASSSPQGPGNTIYF.

J is TRBJ2-1 and V is TRBV5-6; no clear D. From germline, CDR1 is SGHDT and CDR2 YYEEEE. The V gene lost 4 bases and the J gene lost 6 bases, with 14 bases spanning the gap. This CDR3 has 14 amino acids. The CDR3 sequence is CASSVRPGGNEQFF. For the CDR3, the DNA is TGTGCCAGCAGCGTTCGGCCGGGCGGCAATGAGCAGTTCTTC. Full variable domain (rest looked up from reference TRBV5-6 and TRBJ2-1): DAGVTQSPTHLIKTRGQQVTLRCSPKSGHDTVSWYQQALGQGPQFIFQYYEEEERQRGNFPDRFSGHQFPNYSSELNVNALLLGDSALYLCASSVRPGGNEQFFGPGTRLTVL.